The sequence of this T cell receptor beta chain was determined in a study of blood T cell repertoires in COVID-19 (dated by TCRdb to about 2020). Some background on the complete study: Samples covering the acute and convalescent phases of COVID-19 were provided by collaborators in the United States, Italy and Spain. The prospective study material was composed of cDNA or gDNA derived from T cells, B-cell-depleted T cells, or PBMCs. Deeply sampled blood TCRbeta repertoires from subjects exposed to, actively infected with, or recovered from COVID-19 were included in the dataset. The repertoires were made available in a free public database intended to serve as a resource for research on the immune response to SARS-CoV-2. Samples were obtained from the ongoing ImmuneRACE study (first 160 participants) and from 1,254 subjects provided by 6 global collaborators. A de-identified subject ID, COVID-19 status, age in years and sex were almost always included in the sample metadata. Where available, HLA class I and class II types were taken from metadata supplied by the sample provider and were not determined by assay-based typing.

TCRbeta CDR3 regions were amplified from genomic DNA by means of the immunoSEQ Assay, a bias-controlled multiplex PCR. Per the source publication's procedure: The number of nucleated cells in each sample was estimated from the amplification of reference gene primers within the assay. Sequence reads were collapsed and filtered to measure the absolute abundance of every unique TCRbeta CDR3 rearrangement. For each sample, productive Simpson clonality was calculated as the square root of Simpson's diversity index over productive rearrangements. The immuneACCESS repertoire file appears here via TCRdb, limited to in-frame rearrangements. These files lack a portion of the clones; in checked studies, under half of the deficit traces to unresolved V genes, and the cause of the others is not known. V, J and clone size were drawn from that table, and D and trimming were deduced from the DNA. A total of 220,000 or so clones appear in this sample, around nine tenths of them only once. The ten largest clonotypes hold 0.7% to 0.85% of the sample.

Here is what the overall study found, with its caveats: How much clinical and demographic metadata was included differed by source and by participant, and the metadata was provided uncurated.

One collaborating source in Seattle enrolled patients during active infection and followed them longitudinally through the course of disease. Each collaborating institution followed its own protocols to collect whole blood in K2EDTA tubes. For TCRbeta analysis, collaborator samples were shipped as frozen whole blood, as isolated PBMCs, or as DNA extracted from either sample type. As encoded in the germline V gene, CDR1 is SGHTA while CDR2 is FQGNSA. From cysteine to phenylalanine, the CDR3 is 16 amino acids long. Kept here is only the CDR3 DNA, which spans 48 bases and is read in frame from base 1. V ends up 5 bases short and J 7 bases short, with an unmatched junction base count of 13. The sample holds a few counts of this clone. No cognate antigen has been identified for it. No quality values exist for individual bases; no much larger clone is one base distant.

Sequencing used peripheral blood. The rearrangement combines TRBV7-2 with TRBJ2-7, with 11 bases aligning to TRBD2. This clonotype originated in a man between 60 and 75 years old with COVID-19, enrolled during active disease. The CDR3 has the sequence CASSPGLAALWGEQYF. The base sequence is TGTGCCAGCAGCCCGGGACTAGCGGCACTCTGGGGAGAGCAGTACTTC.